This TCR beta chain was recorded in a study of T-cell reconstitution after alpha-beta-depleted transplantation in children. TCRbeta library preparation incorporated unique molecular identifiers. Using its own MiXCR run on the PCR reads, TCRdb lists one record per CDR3 protein. The table records some 340,000 distinct CDR3 sequences, over 9% of them present only once. A few counts support this clonotype. The CDR3 runs to 13 residues. Germline V gives CDR1 DFQATT, CDR2 SNEGSKA (reference sequence). V was cut by 1 base and J by 4 bases, with 10 bases left in between. The V gene is TRBV20-1, the J gene TRBJ1-1; a weak D match, TRBD1 (6 bases). The receptor comes from a human donor who donated a stem cell graft to a child with acute lymphoblastic leukemia. The sample in question was PBMCs from the stem cell graft donor, obtained from the stem cell graft. The DNA of the CDR3 is TGCAGTGCTAGAGTGGGGGGCATCACTGAAGCTTTCTTT. Amino acids: CSARVGGITEAFF.